These T cell receptor beta chains were read from a single sample in a study of blood T cells in healthy people across ages. TCRdb re-analysed the 5' RACE reads in MiXCR, keeping a single row per CDR3 protein. The sample lists some 1,500,000 distinct CDR3 sequences, approximately 39% seen once, with more than 4% in the top ten. The sequenced sample was blood. The receptors shown here come from a woman aged 18 to 35 in good health. The CDR3 runs from the conserved cysteine through the conserved F or W. The size of a clone is reported for some rows only, either as once, few or many, or as a class for expanded clones.

abundance: few
j_gene: TRBJ1-6
v_gene: TRBV20-1
CDR3aa: CSTNMAGNSPLHF

abundance: -
j_gene: TRBJ2-7
v_gene: TRBV27
CDR3aa: CASSPLDSYYEQYF

abundance: once
j_gene: TRBJ2-3
v_gene: TRBV27
CDR3aa: CASSGPSGTSTDTQYF

abundance: -
j_gene: TRBJ2-2
v_gene: TRBV30
CDR3aa: CAWKQDRDTGELFF

abundance: -
j_gene: TRBJ2-1
v_gene: TRBV28
CDR3aa: CASRRGLAGRKQFF

abundance: -
j_gene: TRBJ1-4
v_gene: TRBV20-1
CDR3aa: CSGGQGSEKLFF

abundance: few
j_gene: TRBJ2-2
v_gene: TRBV29-1
CDR3aa: CSVETRNIGELFF

abundance: -
j_gene: TRBJ1-2
v_gene: TRBV20-1
CDR3aa: CSAGRDIEGYTF

abundance: -
j_gene: TRBJ2-1
v_gene: TRBV29-1
CDR3aa: CSVEKAGGLNEQFF

abundance: -
j_gene: TRBJ1-1
v_gene: TRBV10-3
CDR3aa: CAISDRGSEAFF

abundance: many
j_gene: TRBJ1-2
v_gene: TRBV18
CDR3aa: CASSPDPGPNYGYTF

abundance: -
j_gene: TRBJ2-7
v_gene: TRBV28
CDR3aa: CASSSPGTYAYEQYF

abundance: -
j_gene: TRBJ2-7
v_gene: TRBV19
CDR3aa: CASSINNHAYEQYF

abundance: -
j_gene: TRBJ1-6
v_gene: TRBV28
CDR3aa: CASSPLRSPLHF

abundance: few
j_gene: TRBJ2-7
v_gene: TRBV6-2/TRBV6-3
CDR3aa: CASSLRPSGVTYEQYF

abundance: -
j_gene: TRBJ1-4
v_gene: TRBV20-1
CDR3aa: CSAYSGGNEKLFF

abundance: -
j_gene: TRBJ2-2
v_gene: TRBV30
CDR3aa: CAWSQLRAQNTGELFF

abundance: few
j_gene: TRBJ2-3
v_gene: TRBV6-2/TRBV6-3
CDR3aa: CASRPRGQGDVTQYF

abundance: -
j_gene: TRBJ2-5
v_gene: TRBV6-2/TRBV6-3
CDR3aa: CASSADGDQETQYF

abundance: -
j_gene: TRBJ2-1
v_gene: TRBV2
CDR3aa: CASSKGLAGNYNEQFF

abundance: -
j_gene: TRBJ2-7
v_gene: TRBV20-1
CDR3aa: CSASRGLNREQYF

abundance: -
j_gene: TRBJ2-5
v_gene: TRBV9
CDR3aa: CASSASPTGSNEQYF

abundance: -
j_gene: TRBJ1-5
v_gene: TRBV6-5
CDR3aa: CASRPGQGVSQPQHF

abundance: few
j_gene: TRBJ1-1
v_gene: TRBV10-3
CDR3aa: CAIKAGTQVTEAFF

abundance: few
j_gene: TRBJ2-1
v_gene: TRBV20-1
CDR3aa: CSARRGGGSPYNEQFF

abundance: -
j_gene: TRBJ1-6
v_gene: TRBV27
CDR3aa: CASSSGIISYNSPLHF

abundance: -
j_gene: TRBJ2-5
v_gene: TRBV6-2/TRBV6-3
CDR3aa: CASSGQGFVETQYF

abundance: few
j_gene: TRBJ2-7
v_gene: TRBV27
CDR3aa: CASSLSPGPGQYF

abundance: -
j_gene: TRBJ2-1
v_gene: TRBV12-3/TRBV12-4
CDR3aa: CASSHQVGGNSYNEQFF

abundance: -
j_gene: TRBJ1-5
v_gene: TRBV7-9
CDR3aa: CASSRTGFSNQPQHF

abundance: -
j_gene: TRBJ2-4
v_gene: TRBV5-1
CDR3aa: CASSLAGTENIQYF

abundance: -
j_gene: TRBJ2-1
v_gene: TRBV6-2/TRBV6-3
CDR3aa: CASSPRDRKYNEQFF

abundance: -
j_gene: TRBJ2-5
v_gene: TRBV6-6
CDR3aa: CASERKPETQYF

abundance: -
j_gene: TRBJ2-3
v_gene: TRBV11-2
CDR3aa: CASSSGTVYTDTQYF

abundance: -
j_gene: TRBJ2-3
v_gene: TRBV12-3/TRBV12-4
CDR3aa: CASSFSTAGTQYF

abundance: -
j_gene: TRBJ2-5
v_gene: TRBV20-1
CDR3aa: CSASPSPAGRTEETQYF

abundance: many
j_gene: TRBJ2-3
v_gene: TRBV29-1
CDR3aa: CSVVGTDTQYF

abundance: once
j_gene: TRBJ2-7
v_gene: TRBV4-2
CDR3aa: CASSQDSGDAAYEQYF

abundance: -
j_gene: TRBJ1-5
v_gene: TRBV4-3
CDR3aa: CASSQDLNRDNQPQHF

abundance: -
j_gene: TRBJ2-3
v_gene: TRBV14
CDR3aa: CASSPTTRVDTQYF

abundance: -
j_gene: TRBJ1-5
v_gene: TRBV20-1
CDR3aa: CSARDTYSNQPQHF

abundance: -
j_gene: TRBJ1-1
v_gene: TRBV6-2/TRBV6-3
CDR3aa: CASRNTGGDEAFF